What follows are 3 T cell receptor beta chains derived from one specimen sequenced in a study of human T cells and chemical hapten exposure. TCRdb reanalysed the RACE reads using MiXCR and keeps one entry per CDR3 protein. The repertoire holds about 80,000 distinct CDR3 sequences, with about 8.6% as singletons. Described time point: healthy volunteer bleed at 6 weeks. The starting material, unfractionated whole blood, was used for total RNA extraction. The material sequenced was whole blood. The receptors stem from a female donor in good health. Some clones in this sample may be carry-over from other donors' samples.

CDR3 in amino acids: CASSRQGDYNEQFF. The CDR3 nucleotides read TGTGCCAGCTCTCGACAGGGGGACTACAATGAGCAGTTCTTC. The chain couples TRBV2 to TRBJ2-1; 9 bases align to TRBD1. The V gene end was trimmed by 8 bases and the J gene end by 3 bases; junction bases not matched to a gene: 5. CDR3 length equals 14 residues. The germline V gene has CDR1 SNHLY and CDR2 FYNNEI.

The chain carries TRBV21-1 and TRBJ1-4; the table assigns TRBD1, which was not confirmed against the DNA. TRBV21-1 is listed as a pseudogene. The CDR3 spans 15 residues. CDR3 region: CASESGGGTNEKLFF. For the CDR3, the DNA is TGTGCCAGCGAATCGGGCGGGGGAACTAATGAAAAACTGTTTTTT.

Worth noting for this clonotype: This may be a read error, as it is one base from a much larger clone. V gene TRBV20-1 combines with J gene TRBJ2-3; D gene ambiguous. The CDR3 spans 12 residues. Germline values: CDR1 DFQATT, CDR2 SNEGSKA (reference sequence). The chain's CDR3 is CRTQAPVDTQYF. The DNA for the CDR3 is TGCAGAACCCAGGCGCCGGTAGATACGCAGTATTTT.